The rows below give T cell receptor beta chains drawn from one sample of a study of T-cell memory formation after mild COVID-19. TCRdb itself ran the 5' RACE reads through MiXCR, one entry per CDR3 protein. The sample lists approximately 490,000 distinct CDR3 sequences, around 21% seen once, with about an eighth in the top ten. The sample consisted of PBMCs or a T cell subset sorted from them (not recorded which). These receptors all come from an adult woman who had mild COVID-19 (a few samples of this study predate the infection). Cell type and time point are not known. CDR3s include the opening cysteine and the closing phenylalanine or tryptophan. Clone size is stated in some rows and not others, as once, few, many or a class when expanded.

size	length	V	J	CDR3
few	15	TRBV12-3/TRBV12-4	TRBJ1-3	CASRTDSISGNTIYF
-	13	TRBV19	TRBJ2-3	CASKDRYTDTQYF
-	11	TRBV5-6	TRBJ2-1	CASSWRDEQFF
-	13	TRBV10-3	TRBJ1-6	CAISERRDSPLHF
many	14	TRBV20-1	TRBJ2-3	CSATHPPSTDTQYF
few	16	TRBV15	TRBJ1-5	CATSRESAFGNQPQHF
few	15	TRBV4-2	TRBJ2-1	CASSQAPGVLDEQFF
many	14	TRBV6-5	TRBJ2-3	CASSPGGDTDTQYF
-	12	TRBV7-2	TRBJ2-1	CASSSAGYEQFF
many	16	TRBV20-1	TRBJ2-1	CSARRARLAAYNEQFF
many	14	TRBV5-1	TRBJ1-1	CASSSGQPNTEAFF
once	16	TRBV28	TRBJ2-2	CASSLAGQARTGELFF
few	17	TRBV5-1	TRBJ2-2	CASSLEPARTPTGELFF
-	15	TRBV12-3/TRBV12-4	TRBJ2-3	CASSRGQPSTDTQYF
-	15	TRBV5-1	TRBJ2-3	CASSLDSQRTDTQYF
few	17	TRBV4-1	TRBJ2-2	CASSQITDRVGTGELFF
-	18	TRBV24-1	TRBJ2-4	CATSDLGSGSLAKNIQYF
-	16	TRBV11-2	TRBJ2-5	CASSYRTSGAQETQYF
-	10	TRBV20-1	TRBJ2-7	CSAKENEQYF
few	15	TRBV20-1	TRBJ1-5	CSAQPGTGSVGPQHF
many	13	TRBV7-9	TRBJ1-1	CASSPIKGTEAFF
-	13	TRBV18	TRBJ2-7	CASSPNRGDEQYF
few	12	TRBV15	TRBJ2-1	CATSRVYNEQFF
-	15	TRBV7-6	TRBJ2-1	CASSPELAGGVEQFF
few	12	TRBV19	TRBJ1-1	CASRWANTEAFF
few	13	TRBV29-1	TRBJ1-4	CSARTGGNEKLFF
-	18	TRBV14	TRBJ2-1	CASSQDRASTPRYNEQFF
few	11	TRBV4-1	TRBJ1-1	CASSRERQAFF
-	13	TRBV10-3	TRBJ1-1	CAIMSAGGTEAFF
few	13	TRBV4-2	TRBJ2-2	CASRASRAGELFF
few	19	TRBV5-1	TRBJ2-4	CASSPRRTGGNGSKNIQYF
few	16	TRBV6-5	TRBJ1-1	CASSRDRGLLGTEAFF
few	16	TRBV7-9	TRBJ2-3	CASSRGLAGGSDTQYF
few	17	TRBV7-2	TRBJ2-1	CASSSRGLAMGFDEQFF
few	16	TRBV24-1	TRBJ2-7	CATSDPASDRPYEQYF
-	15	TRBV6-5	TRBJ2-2	CASSSSTRGTGELFF
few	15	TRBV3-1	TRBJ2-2	CASSQEAGSTGELFF
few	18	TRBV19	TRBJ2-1	CASSQYGLAGDYYNEQFF